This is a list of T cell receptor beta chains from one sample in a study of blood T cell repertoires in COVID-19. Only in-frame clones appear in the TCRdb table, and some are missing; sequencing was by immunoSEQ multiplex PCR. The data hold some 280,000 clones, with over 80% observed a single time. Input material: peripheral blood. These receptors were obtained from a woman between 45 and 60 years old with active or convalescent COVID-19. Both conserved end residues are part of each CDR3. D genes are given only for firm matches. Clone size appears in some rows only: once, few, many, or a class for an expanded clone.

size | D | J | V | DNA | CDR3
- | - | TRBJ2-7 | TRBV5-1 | TGCGCCAGCAATTCTATGGGGGGATACGAGCAGTACTTC | CASNSMGGYEQYF
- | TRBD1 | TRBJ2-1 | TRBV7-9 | TGTGCCAGCAGCTTGGGGACAGGGGTCGATGAGCAGTTCTTC | CASSLGTGVDEQFF
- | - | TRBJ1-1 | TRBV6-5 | TGTGCCAGCAGCCTACAGGGAGAGGCCACTGAAGCTTTCTTT | CASSLQGEATEAFF
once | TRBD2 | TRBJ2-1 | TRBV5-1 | TGCGCCAGCAGCGGGCGGCTAGCGGGAGGGAACAATGAGCAGTTCTTC | CASSGRLAGGNNEQFF
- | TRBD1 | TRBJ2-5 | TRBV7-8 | TGTGCCAGCAGCTTAGGGGACAGGGAGGGTGAGGAGACCCAGTACTTC | CASSLGDREGEETQYF
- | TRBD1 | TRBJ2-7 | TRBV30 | TGTGCCTGGAACCGGGACAGCTCCTACGAGCAGTACTTC | CAWNRDSSYEQYF
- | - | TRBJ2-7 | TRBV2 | TGTGCCAGCAGTGAAGATGGAGCAGGGGCCTACGAGCAGTACTTC | CASSEDGAGAYEQYF
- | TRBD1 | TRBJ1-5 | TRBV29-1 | TGCAGCGTTGGGCAGGGGGGTCAGCCCCAGCATTTT | CSVGQGGQPQHF
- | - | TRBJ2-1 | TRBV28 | TGTGCCAGCAGTTTATACGGGGGAAGGGTTTACAATGAGCAGTTCTTC | CASSLYGGRVYNEQFF
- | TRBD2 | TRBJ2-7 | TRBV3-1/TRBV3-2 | TGTGCCAGCAGCCCGAGGGGTCGGGAGGGCCTCTACGAGCAGTACTTC | CASSPRGREGLYEQYF
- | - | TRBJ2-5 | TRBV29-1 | TGCAGCGTTGATGAGGGGGGGGAGACCCAGTACTTC | CSVDEGGETQYF
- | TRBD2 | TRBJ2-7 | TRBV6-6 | TGTGCCAGCAGCACGGGGGGACGGGCCGAGCAGTACTTC | CASSTGGRAEQYF
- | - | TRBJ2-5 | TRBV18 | TGTGCCAGCTCACCATTGGTTCCTAAGGTCGGGGAGACCCAGTACTTC | CASSPLVPKVGETQYF
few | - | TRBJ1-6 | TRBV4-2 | TGTGCCAGCAGCCAAAGTAGGACAGTCGGAAATTCACCCCTCCACTTT | CASSQSRTVGNSPLHF
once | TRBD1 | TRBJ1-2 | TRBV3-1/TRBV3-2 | TGTGCCAGCAGCCGACAGGGAGGAGGCTACACCTTC | CASSRQGGGYTF
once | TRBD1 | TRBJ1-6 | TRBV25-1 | TGTGCCAGCGGGGACAGAAACTCCTATAATTCACCCCTCCACTTT | CASGDRNSYNSPLHF
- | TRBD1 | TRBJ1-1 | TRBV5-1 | TGCGCCAGCAGCCCAATAGGACAGGCCGGGAGTACTGAAGCTTTCTTT | CASSPIGQAGSTEAFF
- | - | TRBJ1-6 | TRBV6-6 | TGTGCCAGCAGTTACGCAGGGGCCAGTTCACCCCTCCACTTT | CASSYAGASSPLHF
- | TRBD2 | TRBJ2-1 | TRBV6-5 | TGTGCCAGCATCCCCCCACTAGCGGGGCAGTTCTTC | CASIPPLAGQFF
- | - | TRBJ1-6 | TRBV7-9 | TGTGCCAGCAGCCCGAAGACAGCTAATTCACCCCTCCACTTT | CASSPKTANSPLHF
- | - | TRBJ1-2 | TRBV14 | TGTGCCAGCAGCGCGGACACAAACTATGGCTACACCTTC | CASSADTNYGYTF
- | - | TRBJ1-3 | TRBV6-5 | TGTGCCAGCACTTGGACAGTCTCTGGAAACACCATATATTTT | CASTWTVSGNTIYF
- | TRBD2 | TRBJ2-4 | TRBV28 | TGTGCCAGCAGTTCCCGGGGAGGGATGGCCAAAAACATTCAGTACTTC | CASSSRGGMAKNIQYF
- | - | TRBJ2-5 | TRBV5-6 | TGTGCCAGCAGCGGGCCCCCCCCGGGGAGACGGACCCAGTACTTC | CASSGPPPGRRTQYF
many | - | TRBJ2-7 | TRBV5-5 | TGTGCCAGCAGCACCGGACTATTGCTCTACGAGCAGTACTTC | CASSTGLLLYEQYF
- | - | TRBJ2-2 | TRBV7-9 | TGTGCCAGCAGCTTAGCAAGGACTCCCTTGACCGGGGAGCTGTTTTTT | CASSLARTPLTGELFF
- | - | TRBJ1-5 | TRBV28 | TGTGCCAGCAGTTCCCCAGACAGCAAGGTCCGCGCGGGGCTAAATCAGCCCCAGCATTTT | CASSSPDSKVRAGLNQPQHF
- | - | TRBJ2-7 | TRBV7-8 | TGTGCCAGCAGCTTAGCGCGGGACGTATGGTACGAGCAGTACTTC | CASSLARDVWYEQYF
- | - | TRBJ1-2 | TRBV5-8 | TGTGCCAGCACCTGGACAGCGTACTCATATGGCTACACCTTC | CASTWTAYSYGYTF